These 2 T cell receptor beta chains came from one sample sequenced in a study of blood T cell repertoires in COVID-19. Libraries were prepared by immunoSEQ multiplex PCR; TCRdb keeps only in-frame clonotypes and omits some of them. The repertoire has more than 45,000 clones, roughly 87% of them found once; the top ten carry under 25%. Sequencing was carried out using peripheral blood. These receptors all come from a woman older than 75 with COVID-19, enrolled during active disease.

DNA of the CDR3: TGCGCCAGCAGCTTGACAGGGGGCGGTGGAAACACCATATATTTT. This codes for CASSLTGGGGNTIYF. The J gene is TRBJ1-3, the V gene TRBV5-1; 9 positions agree with TRBD1. The germline V gene has CDR1 SGHRS and CDR2 YFSETQ. Losses at the gene ends were 1 base for V and 3 bases for J; bases not matched to a gene: 2. The CDR3 loop spans 15 amino acids.

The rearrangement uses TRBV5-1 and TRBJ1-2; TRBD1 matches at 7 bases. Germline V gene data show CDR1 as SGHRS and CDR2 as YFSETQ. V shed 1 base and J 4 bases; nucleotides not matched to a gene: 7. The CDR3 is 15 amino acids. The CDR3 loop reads CASSLKGGSSYGYTF. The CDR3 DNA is TGCGCCAGCAGCTTGAAAGGGGGCTCTAGCTATGGCTACACCTTC.